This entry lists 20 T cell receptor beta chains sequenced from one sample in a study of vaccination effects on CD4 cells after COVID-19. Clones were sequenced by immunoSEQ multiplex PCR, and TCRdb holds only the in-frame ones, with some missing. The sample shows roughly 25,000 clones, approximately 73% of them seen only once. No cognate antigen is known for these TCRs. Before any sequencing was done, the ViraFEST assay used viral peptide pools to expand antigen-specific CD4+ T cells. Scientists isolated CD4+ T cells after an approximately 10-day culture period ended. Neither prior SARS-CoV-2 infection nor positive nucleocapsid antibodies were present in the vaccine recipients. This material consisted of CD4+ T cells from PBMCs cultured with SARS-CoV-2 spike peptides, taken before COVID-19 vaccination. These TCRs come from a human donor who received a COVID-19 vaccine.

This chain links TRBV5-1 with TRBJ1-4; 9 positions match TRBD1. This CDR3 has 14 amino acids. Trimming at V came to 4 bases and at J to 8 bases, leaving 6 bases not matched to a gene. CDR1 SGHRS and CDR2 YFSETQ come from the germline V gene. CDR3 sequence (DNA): TGCGCCAGCAGCCGGGGACAGGGTGACGAAAAACTGTTTTTT. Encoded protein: CASSRGQGDEKLFF.

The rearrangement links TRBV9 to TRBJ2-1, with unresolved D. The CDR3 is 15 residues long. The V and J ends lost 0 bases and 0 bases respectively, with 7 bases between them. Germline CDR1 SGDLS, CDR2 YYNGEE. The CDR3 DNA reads TGTGCCAGCAGCGTAGGGGCTGGCTCCTACAATGAGCAGTTCTTC. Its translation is CASSVGAGSYNEQFF.

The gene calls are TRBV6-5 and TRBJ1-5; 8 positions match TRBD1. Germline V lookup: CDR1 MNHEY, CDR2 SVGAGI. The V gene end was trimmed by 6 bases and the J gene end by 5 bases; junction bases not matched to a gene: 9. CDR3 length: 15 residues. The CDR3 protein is CASRTSQGAHQPQHF. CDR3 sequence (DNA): TGTGCCAGCAGGACCTCCCAGGGGGCCCATCAGCCCCAGCATTTT.

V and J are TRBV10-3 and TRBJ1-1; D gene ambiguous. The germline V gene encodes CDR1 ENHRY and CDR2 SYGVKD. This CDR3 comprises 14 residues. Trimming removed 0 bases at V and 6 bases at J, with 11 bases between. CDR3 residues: CAISESRQVSEAFF. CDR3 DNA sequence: TGTGCCATCAGTGAGTCGAGGCAGGTCTCTGAAGCTTTCTTT.

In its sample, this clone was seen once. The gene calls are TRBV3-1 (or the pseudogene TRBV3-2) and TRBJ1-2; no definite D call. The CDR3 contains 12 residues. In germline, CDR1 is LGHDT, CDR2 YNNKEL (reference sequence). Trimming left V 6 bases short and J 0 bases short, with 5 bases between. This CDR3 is CASSDTNYGYTF. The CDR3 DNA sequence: TGTGCCAGCAGTGACACTAACTATGGCTACACCTTC.

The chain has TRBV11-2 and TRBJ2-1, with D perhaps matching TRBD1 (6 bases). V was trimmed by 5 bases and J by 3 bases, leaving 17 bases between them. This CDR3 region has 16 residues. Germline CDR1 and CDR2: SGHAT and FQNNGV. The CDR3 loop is CASSQLGGGNYNEQFF. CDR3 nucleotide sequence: TGTGCCAGCAGCCAGTTAGGGGGTGGGAACTACAATGAGCAGTTCTTC. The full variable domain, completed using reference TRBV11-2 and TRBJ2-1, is EAGVAQSPRYKIIEKRQSVAFWCNPISGHATLYWYQQILGQGPKLLIQFQNNGVVDDSQLPKDRFSAERLKGVDSTLKIQPAKLEDSAVYLCASSQLGGGNYNEQFFGPGTRLTVL.

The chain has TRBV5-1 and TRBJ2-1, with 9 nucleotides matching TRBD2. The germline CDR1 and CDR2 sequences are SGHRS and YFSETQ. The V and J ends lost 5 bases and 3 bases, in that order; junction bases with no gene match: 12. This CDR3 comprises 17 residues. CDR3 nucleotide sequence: TGCGCCAGCAGTTTCGATATTGATAGCGGGGGCTACAATGAGCAGTTCTTC. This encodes CASSFDIDSGGYNEQFF.

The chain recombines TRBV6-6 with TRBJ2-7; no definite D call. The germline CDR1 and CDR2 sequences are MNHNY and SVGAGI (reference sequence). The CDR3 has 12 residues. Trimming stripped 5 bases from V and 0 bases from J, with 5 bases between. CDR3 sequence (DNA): TGTGCCAGCAGTAGGAGCTCCTACGAGCAGTACTTC. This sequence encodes CASSRSSYEQYF.

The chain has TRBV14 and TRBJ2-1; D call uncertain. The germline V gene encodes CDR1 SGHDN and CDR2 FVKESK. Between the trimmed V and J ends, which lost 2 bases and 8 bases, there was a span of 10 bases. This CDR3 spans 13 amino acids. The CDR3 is CASSQSMLHEQFF. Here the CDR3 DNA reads TGTGCCAGCAGCCAATCTATGCTCCATGAGCAGTTCTTC.

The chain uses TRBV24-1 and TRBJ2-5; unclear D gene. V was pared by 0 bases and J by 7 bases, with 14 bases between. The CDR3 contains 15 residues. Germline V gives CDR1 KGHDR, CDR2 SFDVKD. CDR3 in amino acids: CATSDLGDLTGTQYF. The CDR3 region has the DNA TGTGCCACCAGTGATTTGGGCGATCTCACGGGGACCCAGTACTTC.

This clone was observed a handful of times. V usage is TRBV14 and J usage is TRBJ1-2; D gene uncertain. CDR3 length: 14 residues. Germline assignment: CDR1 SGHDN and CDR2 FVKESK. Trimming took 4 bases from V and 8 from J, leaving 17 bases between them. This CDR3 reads CASSPYIGVGGYTF. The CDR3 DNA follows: TGTGCCAGCAGCCCCTACATAGGCGTGGGAGGCTACACCTTC.

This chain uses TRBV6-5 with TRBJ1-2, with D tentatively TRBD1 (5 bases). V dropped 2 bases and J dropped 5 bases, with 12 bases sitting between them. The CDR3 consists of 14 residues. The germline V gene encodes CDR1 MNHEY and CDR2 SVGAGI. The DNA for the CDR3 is TGTGCCAGCAGTTACCGACCGGGGGATTATGGCTACACCTTC. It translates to CASSYRPGDYGYTF.

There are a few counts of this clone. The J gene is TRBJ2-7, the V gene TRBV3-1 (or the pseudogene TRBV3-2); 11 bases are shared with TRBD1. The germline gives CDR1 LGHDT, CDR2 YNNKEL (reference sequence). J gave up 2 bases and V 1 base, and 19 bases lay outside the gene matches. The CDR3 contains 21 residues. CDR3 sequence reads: CASSQGRARDRGFGETYEQYF. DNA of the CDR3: TGTGCCAGCAGCCAAGGAAGGGCGCGGGACAGGGGGTTTGGAGAAACCTACGAGCAGTACTTC.

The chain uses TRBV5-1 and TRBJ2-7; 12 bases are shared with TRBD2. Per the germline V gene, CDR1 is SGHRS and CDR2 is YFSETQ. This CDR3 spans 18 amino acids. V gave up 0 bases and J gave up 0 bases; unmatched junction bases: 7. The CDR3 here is CASSLVASGRDISYEQYF. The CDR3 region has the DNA TGCGCCAGCAGCTTGGTCGCTAGCGGGAGGGATATCTCCTACGAGCAGTACTTC. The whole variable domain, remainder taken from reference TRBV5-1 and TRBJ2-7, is KAGVTQTPRYLIKTRGQQVTLSCSPISGHRSVSWYQQTPGQGLQFLFEYFSETQRNKGNFPGRFSGRQFSNSRSEMNVSTLELGDSALYLCASSLVASGRDISYEQYFGPGTRLTVT.

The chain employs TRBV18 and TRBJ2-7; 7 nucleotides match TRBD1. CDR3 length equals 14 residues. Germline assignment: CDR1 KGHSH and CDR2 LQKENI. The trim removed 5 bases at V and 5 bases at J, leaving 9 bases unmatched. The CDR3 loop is CASSSDRRANEQYF. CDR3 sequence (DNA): TGTGCCAGCTCATCGGACAGGCGGGCAAACGAGCAGTACTTC.

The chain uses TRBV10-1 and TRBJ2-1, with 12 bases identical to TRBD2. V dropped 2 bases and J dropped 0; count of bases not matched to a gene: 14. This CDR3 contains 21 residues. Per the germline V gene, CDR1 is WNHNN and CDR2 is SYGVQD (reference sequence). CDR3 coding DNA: TGCGCCAGCAGTGAGGGCCCGACTAGCGGGAGTTCGTTGAGCTCCTACAATGAGCAGTTCTTC. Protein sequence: CASSEGPTSGSSLSSYNEQFF.

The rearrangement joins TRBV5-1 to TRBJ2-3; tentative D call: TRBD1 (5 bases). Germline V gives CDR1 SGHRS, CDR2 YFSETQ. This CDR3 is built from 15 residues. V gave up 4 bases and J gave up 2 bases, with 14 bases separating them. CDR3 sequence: CASSLSDTITDTQYF. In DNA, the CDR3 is TGCGCCAGCAGCCTCTCGGACACTATCACAGATACGCAGTATTTT.

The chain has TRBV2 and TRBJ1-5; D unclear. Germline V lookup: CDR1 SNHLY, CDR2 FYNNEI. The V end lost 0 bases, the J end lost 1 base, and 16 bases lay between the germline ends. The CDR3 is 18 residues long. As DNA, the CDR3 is TGTGCCAGCAGTGAAGCCGGATTTTTGGCGGTAAGCAATCAGCCCCAGCATTTT. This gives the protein CASSEAGFLAVSNQPQHF.

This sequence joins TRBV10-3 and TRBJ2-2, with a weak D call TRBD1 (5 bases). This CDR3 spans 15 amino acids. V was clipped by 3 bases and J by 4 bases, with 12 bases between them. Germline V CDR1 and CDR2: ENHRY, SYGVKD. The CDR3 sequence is CAISEGAAGTGELFF. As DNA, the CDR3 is TGTGCCATCAGTGAAGGGGCAGCTGGCACCGGGGAGCTGTTTTTT.

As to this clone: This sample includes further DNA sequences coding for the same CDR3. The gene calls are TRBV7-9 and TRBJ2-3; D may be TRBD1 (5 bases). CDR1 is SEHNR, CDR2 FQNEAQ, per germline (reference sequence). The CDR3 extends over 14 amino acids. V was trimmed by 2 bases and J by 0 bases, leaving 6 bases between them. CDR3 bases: TGTGCCAGCAGCTTAAGGGGAAGCACAGATACGCAGTATTTT. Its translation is CASSLRGSTDTQYF.